Sequencing of this TCR beta chain was carried out in a study of cytomegalovirus exposure and HLA in healthy donors. Findings and limits, study-wide: 87-base-pair reads could not separate some V segments, including TRBV6-2 and TRBV6-3. The study reported that TCR beta sequences accurately predicted HLA-A and HLA-B alleles in most subjects. CMV serostatus was the sole immune exposure data available. In vitro testing confirmed a few CMV-associated chains as specific for CMV antigens.

Concerning this clone itself: The antigen is undetermined.

Looked up from germline, CDR1 is MNHEY and CDR2 is SVGAGI. There are 11 residues in the CDR3. The PCR made use of 60 Vbeta and 13 Jbeta primers. The repertoire was sequenced with immunoSEQ multiplex PCR; TCRdb's copy has only in-frame clones and lacks some. Of about 160,000 clones in the sample, around 68% were seen once. The chain couples TRBV6-5 to TRBJ1-2, with a possible D match to TRBD1 (5 bases). The sample taken for sequencing was PBMCs. This TCR was recovered from a man aged 50 to 60 in good health and CMV-seronegative. CDR3 sequence: CGTRGDYGYTF. As DNA, the CDR3 is TGTGGGACGCGGGGCGATTATGGCTACACCTTC.